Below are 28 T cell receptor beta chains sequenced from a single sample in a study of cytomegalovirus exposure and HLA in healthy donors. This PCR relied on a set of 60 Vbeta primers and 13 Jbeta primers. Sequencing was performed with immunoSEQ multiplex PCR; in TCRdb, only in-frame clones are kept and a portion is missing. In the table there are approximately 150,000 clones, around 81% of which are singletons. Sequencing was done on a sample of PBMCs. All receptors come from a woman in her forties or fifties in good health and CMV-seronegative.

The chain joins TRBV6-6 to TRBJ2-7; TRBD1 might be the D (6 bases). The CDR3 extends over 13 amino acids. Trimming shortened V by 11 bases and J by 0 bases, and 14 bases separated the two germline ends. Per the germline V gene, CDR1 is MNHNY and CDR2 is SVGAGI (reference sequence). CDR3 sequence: CAHGAGASYEQYF. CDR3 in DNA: TGTGCCCACGGGGCAGGGGCCTCCTACGAGCAGTACTTC.

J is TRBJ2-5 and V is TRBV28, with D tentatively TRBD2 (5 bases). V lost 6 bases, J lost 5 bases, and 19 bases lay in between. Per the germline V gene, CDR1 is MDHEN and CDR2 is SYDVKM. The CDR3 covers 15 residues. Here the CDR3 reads CASSPPRGREETQYF. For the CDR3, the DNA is TGTGCCAGCAGCCCTCCTCGGGGAAGGGAGGAGACCCAGTACTTC.

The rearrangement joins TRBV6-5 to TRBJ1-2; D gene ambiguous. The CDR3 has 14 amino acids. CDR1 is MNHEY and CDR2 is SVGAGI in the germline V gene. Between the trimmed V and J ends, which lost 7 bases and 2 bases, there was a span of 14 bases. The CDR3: CASKAGGRNYGYTF. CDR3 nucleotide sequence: TGTGCCAGCAAGGCGGGCGGCAGAAACTATGGCTACACCTTC.

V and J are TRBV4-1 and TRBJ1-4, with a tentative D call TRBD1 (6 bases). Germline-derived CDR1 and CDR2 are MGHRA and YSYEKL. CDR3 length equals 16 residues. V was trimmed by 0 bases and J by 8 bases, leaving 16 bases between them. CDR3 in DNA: TGCGCCAGCAGCCAAGATTCCACAGGGAGATACGAAAAACTGTTTTTT. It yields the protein CASSQDSTGRYEKLFF.

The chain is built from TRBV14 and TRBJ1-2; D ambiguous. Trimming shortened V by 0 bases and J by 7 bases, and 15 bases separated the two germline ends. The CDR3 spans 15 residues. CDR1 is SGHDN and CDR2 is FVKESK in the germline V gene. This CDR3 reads CASSQDQVGGFGYTF. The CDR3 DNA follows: TGTGCCAGCAGCCAAGATCAAGTCGGAGGATTTGGCTACACCTTC.

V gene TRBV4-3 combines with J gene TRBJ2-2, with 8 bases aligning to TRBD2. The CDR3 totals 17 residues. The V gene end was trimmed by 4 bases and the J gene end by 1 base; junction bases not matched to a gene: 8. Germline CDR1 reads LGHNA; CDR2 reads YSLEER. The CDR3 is CASSPHLAGKNTGELFF. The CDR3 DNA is TGCGCCAGCAGCCCTCATCTAGCGGGCAAGAACACCGGGGAGCTGTTTTTT.

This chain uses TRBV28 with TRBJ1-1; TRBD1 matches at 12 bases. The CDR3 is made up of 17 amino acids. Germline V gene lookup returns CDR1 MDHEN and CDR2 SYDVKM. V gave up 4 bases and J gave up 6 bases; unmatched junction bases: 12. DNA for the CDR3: TGTGCCAGCAGTTCTCCGGGACAGGGGGCAGTTCGTGCTGAAGCTTTCTTT. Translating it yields CASSSPGQGAVRAEAFF.

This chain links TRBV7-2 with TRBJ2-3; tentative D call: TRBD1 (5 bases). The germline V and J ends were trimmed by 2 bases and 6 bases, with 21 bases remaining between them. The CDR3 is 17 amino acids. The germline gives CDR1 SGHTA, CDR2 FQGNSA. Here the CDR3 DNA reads TGTGCCAGCAGCTTATCACGTCCAAAACAGGACGGCGATACGCAGTATTTT. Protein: CASSLSRPKQDGDTQYF.

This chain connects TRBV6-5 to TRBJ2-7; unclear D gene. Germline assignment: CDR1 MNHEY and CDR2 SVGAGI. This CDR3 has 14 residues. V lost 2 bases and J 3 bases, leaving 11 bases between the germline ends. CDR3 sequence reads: CASSYRGYNYEQYF. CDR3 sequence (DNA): TGTGCCAGCAGTTACAGAGGCTACAACTACGAGCAGTACTTC.

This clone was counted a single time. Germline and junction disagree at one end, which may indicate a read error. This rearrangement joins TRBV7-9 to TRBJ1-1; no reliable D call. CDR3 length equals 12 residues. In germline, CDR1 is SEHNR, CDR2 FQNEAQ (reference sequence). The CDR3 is CSSSRIGMVAFF. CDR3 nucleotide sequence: TGTTCCAGCAGCCGTATCGGGATGGTAGCTTTCTTT.

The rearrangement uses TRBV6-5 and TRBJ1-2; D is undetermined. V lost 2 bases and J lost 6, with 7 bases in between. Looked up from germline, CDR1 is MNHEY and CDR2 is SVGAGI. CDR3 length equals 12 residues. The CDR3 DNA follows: TGTGCCAGCAGTTACCCGGGAGATGGCTACACCTTC. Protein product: CASSYPGDGYTF.

CDR3 in amino acids: CAIGDPGQPSQSSYEQYF. CDR3 sequence (DNA): TGTGCCATCGGCGACCCGGGACAGCCGTCTCAGAGCTCCTACGAGCAGTACTTC. The chain employs TRBV10-3 and TRBJ2-7; 7 nucleotides line up with TRBD1. From germline, CDR1 is ENHRY and CDR2 SYGVKD. Losses at the gene ends were 8 bases for V and 0 bases for J; bases not matched to a gene: 19. CDR3 size: 18 residues.

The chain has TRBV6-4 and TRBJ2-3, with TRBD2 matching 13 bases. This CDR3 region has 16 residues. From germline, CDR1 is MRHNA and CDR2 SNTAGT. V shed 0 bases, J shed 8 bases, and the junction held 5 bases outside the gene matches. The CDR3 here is CASSDSTSGGASTQYF. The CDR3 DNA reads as TGTGCCAGCAGTGACTCCACTAGCGGGGGGGCCAGTACGCAGTATTTT.

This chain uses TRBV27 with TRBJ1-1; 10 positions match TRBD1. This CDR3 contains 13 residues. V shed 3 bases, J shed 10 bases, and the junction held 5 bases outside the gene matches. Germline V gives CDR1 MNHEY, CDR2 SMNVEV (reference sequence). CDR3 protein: CASSFGTGAGAFF. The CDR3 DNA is TGTGCCAGCAGTTTCGGGACAGGGGCCGGAGCTTTCTTT.

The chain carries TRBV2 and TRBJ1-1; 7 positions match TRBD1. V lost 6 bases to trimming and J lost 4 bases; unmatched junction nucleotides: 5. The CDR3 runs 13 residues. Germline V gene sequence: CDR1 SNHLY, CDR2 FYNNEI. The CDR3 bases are TGTGCCAGCAGCCGACAGGGAAGCACTGAAGCTTTCTTT. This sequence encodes CASSRQGSTEAFF.

The CDR3 DNA is TGTGCCAGCAGTGAAGCGCTTAGGCGGCAAGGCTACACCTTC. Protein sequence: CASSEALRRQGYTF. The V gene is TRBV2, the J gene TRBJ1-2; the D is unclear. CDR3 length: 14 amino acids. V gave up 0 bases and J gave up 8 bases, with 13 bases separating them. Germline V gene data show CDR1 as SNHLY and CDR2 as FYNNEI.

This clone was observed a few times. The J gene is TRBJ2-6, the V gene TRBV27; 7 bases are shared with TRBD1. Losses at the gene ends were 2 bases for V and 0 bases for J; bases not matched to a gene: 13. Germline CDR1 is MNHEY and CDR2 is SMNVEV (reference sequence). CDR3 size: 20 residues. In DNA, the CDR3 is TGTGCCAGCAGTTTAGAGGGGTACAGGGGTGGGGCCTCTGGGGCCAACGTCCTGACTTTC. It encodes CASSLEGYRGGASGANVLTF.

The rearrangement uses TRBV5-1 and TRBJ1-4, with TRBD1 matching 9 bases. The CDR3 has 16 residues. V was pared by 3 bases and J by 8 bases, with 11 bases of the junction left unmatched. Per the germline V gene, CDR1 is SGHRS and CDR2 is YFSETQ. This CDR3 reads CASSYSGTGFREKLFF. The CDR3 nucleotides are TGCGCCAGCAGCTACTCCGGGACAGGGTTTCGGGAAAAACTGTTTTTT.

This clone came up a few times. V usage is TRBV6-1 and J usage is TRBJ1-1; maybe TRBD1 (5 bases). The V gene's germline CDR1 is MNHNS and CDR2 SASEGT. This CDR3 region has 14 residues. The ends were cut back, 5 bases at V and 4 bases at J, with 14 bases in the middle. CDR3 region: CASSFEGVGTEAFF. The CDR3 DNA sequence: TGTGCCAGCAGTTTTGAAGGGGTAGGCACTGAAGCTTTCTTT.

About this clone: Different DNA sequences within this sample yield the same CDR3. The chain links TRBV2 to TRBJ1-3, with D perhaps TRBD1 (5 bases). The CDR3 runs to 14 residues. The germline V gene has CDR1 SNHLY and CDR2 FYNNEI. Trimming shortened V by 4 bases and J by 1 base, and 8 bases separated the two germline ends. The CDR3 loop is CASSGSGSGNTIYF. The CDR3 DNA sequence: TGTGCCAGCAGTGGGTCAGGGTCTGGAAACACCATATATTTT. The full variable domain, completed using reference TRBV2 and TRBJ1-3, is EPEVTQTPSHQVTQMGQEVILRCVPISNHLYFYWYRQILGQKVEFLVSFYNNEISEKSEIFDDQFSVERPDGSNFTLKIRSTKLEDSAMYFCASSGSGSGNTIYFGEGSWLTVV.

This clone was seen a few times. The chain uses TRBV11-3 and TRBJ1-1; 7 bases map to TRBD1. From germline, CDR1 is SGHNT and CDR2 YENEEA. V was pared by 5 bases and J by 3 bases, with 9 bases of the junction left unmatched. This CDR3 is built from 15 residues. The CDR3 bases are TGTGCCAGCAGCCCTCGCGGGACAGATGACACTGAAGCTTTCTTT. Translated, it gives CASSPRGTDDTEAFF.

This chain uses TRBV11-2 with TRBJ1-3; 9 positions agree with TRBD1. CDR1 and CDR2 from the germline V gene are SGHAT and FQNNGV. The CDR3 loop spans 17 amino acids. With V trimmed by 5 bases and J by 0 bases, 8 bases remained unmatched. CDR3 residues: CASSTRQGVFSGNTIYF. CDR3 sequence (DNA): TGTGCCAGCAGCACCCGACAGGGGGTATTCTCTGGAAACACCATATATTTT.

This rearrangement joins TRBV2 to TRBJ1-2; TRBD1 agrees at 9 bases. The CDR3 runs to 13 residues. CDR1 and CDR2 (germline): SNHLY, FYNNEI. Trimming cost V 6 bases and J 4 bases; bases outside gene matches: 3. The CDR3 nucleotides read TGTGCCAGCAGCCGGGGACAGGGCTATGGCTACACCTTC. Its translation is CASSRGQGYGYTF. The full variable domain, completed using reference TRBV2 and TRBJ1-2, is EPEVTQTPSHQVTQMGQEVILRCVPISNHLYFYWYRQILGQKVEFLVSFYNNEISEKSEIFDDQFSVERPDGSNFTLKIRSTKLEDSAMYFCASSRGQGYGYTFGSGTRLTVV.

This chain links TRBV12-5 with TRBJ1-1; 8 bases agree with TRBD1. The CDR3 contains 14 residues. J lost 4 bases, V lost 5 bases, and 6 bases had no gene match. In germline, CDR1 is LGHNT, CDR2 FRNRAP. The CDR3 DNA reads TGTGCTAGTGGTAGACAGGGGTTCGGCACTGAAGCTTTCTTT. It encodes CASGRQGFGTEAFF.

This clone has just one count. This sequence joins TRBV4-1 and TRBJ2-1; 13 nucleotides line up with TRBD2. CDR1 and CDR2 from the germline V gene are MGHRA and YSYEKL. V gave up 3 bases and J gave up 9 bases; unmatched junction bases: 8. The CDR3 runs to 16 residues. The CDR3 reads CASSHFGLAGDGEQFF. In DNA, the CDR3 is TGCGCCAGCAGCCACTTTGGACTAGCGGGAGATGGTGAGCAGTTCTTC.

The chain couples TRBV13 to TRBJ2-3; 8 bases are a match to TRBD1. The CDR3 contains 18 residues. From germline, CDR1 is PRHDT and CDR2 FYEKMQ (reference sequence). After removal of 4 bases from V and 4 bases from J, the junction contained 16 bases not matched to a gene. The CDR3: CASSYRGGTGKVADTQYF. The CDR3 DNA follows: TGTGCCAGCAGCTATAGAGGAGGGACAGGAAAGGTGGCAGATACGCAGTATTTT.

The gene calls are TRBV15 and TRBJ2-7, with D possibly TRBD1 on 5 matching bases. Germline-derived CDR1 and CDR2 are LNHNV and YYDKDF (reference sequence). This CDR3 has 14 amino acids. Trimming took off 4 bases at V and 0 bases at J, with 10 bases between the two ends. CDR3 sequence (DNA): TGTGCCACCAGCATATCGACAGACTCCTACGAGCAGTACTTC. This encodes CATSISTDSYEQYF.

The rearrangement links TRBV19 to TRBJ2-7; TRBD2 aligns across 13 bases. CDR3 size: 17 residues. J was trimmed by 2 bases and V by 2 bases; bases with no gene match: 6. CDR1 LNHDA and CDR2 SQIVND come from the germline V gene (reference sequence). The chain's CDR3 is CASSIMTSGGPTYEQYF. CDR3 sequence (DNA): TGTGCCAGTAGTATAATGACTAGCGGGGGGCCAACCTACGAGCAGTACTTC.